These 9 T cell receptor beta chains were sequenced from one sample in a study of CD8 T cells in Susac syndrome. After extraction with the RNeasy kit, about 0.45 to 1 ug of the RNA was reverse transcribed using random hexamers. TCRdb recomputed calls from the immunoSEQ multiplex PCR reads with MiXCR, one row per CDR3 protein. The data show fewer than 200,000 distinct CDR3 sequences, with roughly 91% seen just once and approximately 0.09% held by the top ten. Specimen: CD4+ T cells from PBMCs. These receptor sequences come from a human donor with Susac syndrome.

The V call is TRBV7-2, the J call TRBJ2-1; a weak D match, TRBD2 (6 bases). Per the germline V gene, CDR1 is SGHTA and CDR2 is FQGNSA. Trimming cost V 1 base and J 0 bases, with 7 bases left between them. The CDR3 loop spans 15 amino acids. The CDR3 region is CASSLVADSYNEQFF. CDR3 bases: TGTGCCAGCAGCTTAGTAGCGGACTCCTACAATGAGCAGTTCTTC.

The chain has TRBV14 and TRBJ2-7, with 7 bases matching TRBD1. V lost 1 base, J lost 3 bases, and 3 bases stayed unmatched. Germline-derived CDR1 and CDR2 are SGHDN and FVKESK. The CDR3 is 14 residues long. The CDR3 region is CASSQVNRGYEQYF. Here the CDR3 DNA reads TGTGCCAGCAGCCAAGTAAACAGGGGCTACGAGCAGTACTTC.

The V gene is TRBV20-1, the J gene TRBJ2-1, with D uncertain. This CDR3 contains 13 residues. Germline V lookup: CDR1 DFQATT, CDR2 SNEGSKA (reference sequence). Deletions cut 6 bases from V and 5 bases from J, with 14 bases between. The CDR3 reads CSASAAADNEQFF. The CDR3 bases are TGCAGTGCGAGCGCGGCGGCAGACAATGAGCAGTTCTTC.

This chain uses TRBV5-1 with TRBJ2-1; 7 bases align to TRBD1. Trimming removed 4 bases from V and 4 bases from J; junction bases left unmatched: 11. The CDR3 has 16 amino acids. Germline CDR1 reads SGHRS; CDR2 reads YFSETQ. CDR3 region: CASSLKSGDSYNEQFF. CDR3 sequence (DNA): TGCGCCAGCAGCCTAAAATCCGGGGACAGTTACAATGAGCAGTTCTTC.

The rearrangement uses TRBV5-1 and TRBJ2-5; perhaps TRBD1 as D (6 bases). With 4 bases removed from V and 5 bases from J, the gap between germline ends came to 15 bases. The CDR3 is 14 amino acids. Germline CDR1 and CDR2: SGHRS and YFSETQ. The CDR3 loop is CASSQQGDTETQYF. The CDR3 DNA is TGCGCCAGCAGCCAACAGGGAGACACGGAGACCCAGTACTTC.

This clonotype was counted a single time. The rearrangement uses TRBV3-1 and TRBJ1-1; 9 positions agree with TRBD1. Germline V gene sequence: CDR1 LGHDT, CDR2 YNNKEL (reference sequence). J was trimmed by 0 bases and V by 8 bases; bases with no gene match: 1. This CDR3 is 13 amino acids long. The CDR3 reads CASRDRVNTEAFF. DNA of the CDR3: TGTGCCAGCCGGGACAGGGTGAACACTGAAGCTTTCTTT.

CDR3 DNA: TGTGCCAGCAGCCCCAACACAGGGGGTCGATATGGCTACACCTTC. Translation gives CASSPNTGGRYGYTF. The rearrangement uses TRBV11-2 and TRBJ1-2; 8 bases are a match to TRBD1. Germline loops: CDR1 SGHAT, CDR2 FQNNGV. With V trimmed by 5 bases and J by 5 bases, 10 bases remained unmatched. CDR3 length: 15 amino acids.

The genes are TRBV9 and TRBJ2-2; D is uncertain. CDR3 length equals 14 residues. V lost 0 bases and J lost 3, with 6 bases in between. Per the germline V gene, CDR1 is SGDLS and CDR2 is YYNGEE. CDR3 in amino acids: CASSVEVYTGELFF. The CDR3 nucleotides are TGTGCCAGCAGCGTAGAAGTATACACCGGGGAGCTGTTTTTT.

This sequence joins TRBV7-9 and TRBJ1-2; 7 bases align to TRBD1. Germline V gene data show CDR1 as SEHNR and CDR2 as FQNEAQ (reference sequence). The CDR3 totals 16 residues. The V segment lost 0 bases and the J segment 1 base; nucleotides outside the gene matches: 5. CDR3 amino acids: CASSLATGADNYGYTF. The CDR3 DNA reads TGTGCCAGCAGCTTAGCTACAGGGGCCGATAACTATGGCTACACCTTC.